This TCR beta chain stems from a study of blood T cell repertoires in COVID-19. For the study at large: From the United States, Italy and Spain came samples of acute and convalescent COVID-19.

Per the authors' pipeline: Researchers report that nucleated cell counts were estimated from reference gene primer amplification. Clones were sequenced by immunoSEQ multiplex PCR, and TCRdb holds only the in-frame ones, with some missing. That table supplies the V and J calls and clone size; D and trimming were determined from the DNA. Among 200,000 to 250,000 clones, about 86% were seen once, and the ten largest hold 5.5% to 6.5%. Sequenced sample: peripheral blood. The origin of this receptor is a man aged 60 to 69 with acute or convalescent COVID-19.

The chain's CDR3 is CASSTIAGGLETQYF. CDR3 nucleotides: TGTGCCAGTAGTACAATAGCGGGAGGGTTAGAGACCCAGTACTTC. This chain joins TRBV19 and TRBJ2-5, with 11 bases aligning to TRBD2. After removal of 4 bases from V and 4 bases from J, the junction contained 5 bases not matched to a gene. CDR1 and CDR2 (germline): LNHDA, SQIVND (reference sequence). CDR3 size: 15 residues.